The entry below describes one T cell receptor beta chain. V trimming: 3 bases; J trimming: 5 bases; junction bases outside the gene matches: 4. CDR1 is SGHDT, CDR2 YYEEEE, per germline. The CDR3 runs 15 residues. The donors gave bone marrow, and they were healthy. Researchers ran the PCR with 60 Vbeta and 13 Jbeta primers. Sequencing was performed with immunoSEQ multiplex PCR; in TCRdb, only in-frame clones are kept and a portion is missing. The data include fewer than 250,000 clones; the top ten clones carry roughly 0.98%. The source of the sample is a study of cytomegalovirus exposure and HLA in healthy donors.

This chain links TRBV5-6 with TRBJ2-3, with 12 bases fitting TRBD2. This clonotype was sampled from a woman aged 30 to 39 in good health and CMV-seropositive. Input material: PBMCs. DNA for the CDR3: TGTGCCAGCAGCTCTAGCGGGGGGGCCGAAGATACGCAGTATTTT. It specifies CASSSSGGAEDTQYF.